This TCR beta chain appears in the sequencing data of a study of blood T cell repertoires in COVID-19. About the study: The cDNA or gDNA used as material had been derived from T cells, B-cell-depleted T cells, or PBMCs.

Assay: immunoSEQ multiplex PCR; the TCRdb copy retains only in-frame clones and omits some. The sample includes some 200,000 clones, roughly 77% of them seen just once. Two negative PCRs, clearance, or symptom resolution were required of recovered Cohort 3 donors. The germline V and J ends were trimmed by 5 bases and 7 bases, with 27 bases remaining between them. Germline assignment: CDR1 SGHTA and CDR2 FQGNSA. The CDR3 is 17 amino acids. This chain connects TRBV7-2 to TRBJ2-7; D is perhaps TRBD2 (5 bases). Sequencing was performed on PBMCs or T cells enriched from blood (not recorded which). This sequence was found in a man between 35 and 55 years old who had recovered from COVID-19. The CDR3 region is CASSALASVGSRREQYF. Written as DNA, the CDR3 is TGTGCCAGCAGCGCCCTCGCGTCTGTGGGGTCTAGGAGGGAGCAGTACTTC.